The present T cell receptor beta chain was sequenced within a study of T-cell reconstitution after alpha-beta-depleted transplantation in children (TCRdb year 2016). Background on the whole study: Using TCR repertoire profiling, the study quantitatively followed how T-cell immune reconstitution unfolded in children after TCRalphabeta/CD19-depleted allogeneic hematopoietic cell transplantation.

In its sample, this clonotype was seen a few times. The antigen this receptor binds is unknown. Base qualities are not provided; no much larger clone lies one nucleotide away. Receptor libraries were prepared by PCR. Sequencing took place on an Illumina HiSeq 2500. TCR libraries were prepared with molecular barcoding, using unique molecular identifiers to normalize TCRbeta repertoire quantification. Starting from the raw public reads, TCRdb applied fastp trimming at Q25, assembled clones with MiXCR and retained in-frame beta chains. Each CDR3 protein appears once, grouped with its most common genes and DNA. Recorded for this sample are about 540,000 distinct CDR3 sequences; about a sixth of them occurred a single time. Of the sample, 2.5% to 3.5% is held by the ten largest clones. The CDR3 runs 11 residues from the cysteine to the phenylalanine. The only DNA kept is the CDR3, 33 bases in frame from the first base. For CDR1 and CDR2, the germline V gene lists SQVTM and ANQGSEA. V is pared back by 0 bases and J by 8 bases, with 6 bases lying between the germline termini.

This material consisted of PBMCs from the stem cell graft donor, taken from the stem cell graft. The V gene is TRBV29-1 and the J gene is TRBJ2-3; too little of a D gene remains to name it. This sequence was found in a human donor who donated a stem cell graft to a child with acute lymphoblastic leukemia. The CDR3 reads as follows: CSVEDGVTQYF. The bases are TGCAGCGTTGAAGACGGCGTTACGCAGTATTTT.